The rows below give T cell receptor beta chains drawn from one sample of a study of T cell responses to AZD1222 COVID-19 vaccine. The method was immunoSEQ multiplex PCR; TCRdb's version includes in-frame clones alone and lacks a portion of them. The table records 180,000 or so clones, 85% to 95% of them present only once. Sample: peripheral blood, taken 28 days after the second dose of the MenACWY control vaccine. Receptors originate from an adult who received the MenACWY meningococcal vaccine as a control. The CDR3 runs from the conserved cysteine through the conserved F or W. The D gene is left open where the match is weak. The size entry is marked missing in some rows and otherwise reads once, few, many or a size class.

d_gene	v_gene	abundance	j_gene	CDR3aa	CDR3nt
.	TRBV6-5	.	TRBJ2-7	CASRRETRSSYEQYF	TGTGCCAGCAGGCGGGAAACGAGGAGCTCCTACGAGCAGTACTTC
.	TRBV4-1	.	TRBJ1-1	CASSLNVEGIEAFF	TGCGCCAGCAGCCTAAACGTTGAAGGGATTGAAGCTTTCTTT
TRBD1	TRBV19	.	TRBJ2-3	CATNRGRGTDTQYF	TGTGCCACCAACAGGGGGAGAGGGACAGATACGCAGTATTTT
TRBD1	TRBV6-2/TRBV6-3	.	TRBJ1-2	CASSHPTGPRVYGYTF	TGTGCCAGCAGTCATCCGACAGGGCCACGCGTCTATGGCTACACCTTC
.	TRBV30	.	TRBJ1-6	CAWSPLNSYNSPLHF	TGTGCCTGGAGTCCACTAAACTCCTATAATTCACCCCTCCACTTT
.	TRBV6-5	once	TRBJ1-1	CASSRNLNTEAFF	TGTGCCAGCAGCCGCAACCTGAACACTGAAGCTTTCTTT
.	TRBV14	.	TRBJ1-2	CASSQDLPGRALKGYTF	TGTGCCAGCAGCCAAGATCTCCCGGGACGGGCTCTAAAGGGCTACACCTTC
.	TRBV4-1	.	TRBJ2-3	CASSHRDLARTDTQYF	TGCGCCAGCAGCCATCGCGACTTGGCAAGGACAGATACGCAGTATTTT
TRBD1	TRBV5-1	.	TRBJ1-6	CASSSEVRQGNSPLHF	TGCGCCAGCAGCTCTGAGGTCCGACAGGGGAATTCACCCCTCCACTTT
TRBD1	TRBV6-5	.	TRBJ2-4	CASSLQGPKNIQYF	TGTGCCAGCAGTTTACAGGGGCCCAAAAACATTCAGTACTTC
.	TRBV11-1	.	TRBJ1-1	CASSLGVTEAFF	TGTGCCAGCAGCTTAGGGGTTACTGAAGCTTTCTTT
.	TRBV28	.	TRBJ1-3	CASSLRPGTGYTIYF	TGTGCCAGCAGTTTAAGGCCAGGGACCGGGTACACCATATATTTT
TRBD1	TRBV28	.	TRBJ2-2	CASRIDRDGELFF	TGTGCCAGCAGAATAGACAGGGATGGGGAGCTGTTTTTT
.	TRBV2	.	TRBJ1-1	CASSRGGLSTEAFF	TGTGCCAGCAGTCGCGGCGGACTGAGCACTGAAGCTTTCTTT
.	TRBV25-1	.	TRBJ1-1	CASSEYIGSGGNTEAFF	TGTGCCAGCAGTGAATATATTGGTTCGGGGGGGAACACTGAAGCTTTCTTT
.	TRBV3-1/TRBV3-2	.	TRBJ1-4	CASSQDVRVVGEKLFF	TGTGCCAGCAGCCAAGATGTAAGGGTTGTGGGTGAAAAACTGTTTTTT
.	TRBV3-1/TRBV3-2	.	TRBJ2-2	CASSQGSRAGELFF	TGTGCCAGCAGCCAAGGGTCTCGGGCCGGGGAGCTGTTTTTT
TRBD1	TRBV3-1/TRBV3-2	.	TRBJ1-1	CASSHWTGQAFF	TGTGCCAGCAGCCACTGGACAGGGCAAGCTTTCTTT
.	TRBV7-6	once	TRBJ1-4	CASSLAEREKLFF	TGTGCCAGCAGCTTAGCTGAGCGGGAAAAACTGTTTTTT
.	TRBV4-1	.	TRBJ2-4	CASSQARVNKNIQYF	TGCGCCAGCAGCCAAGCGAGGGTTAACAAAAACATTCAGTACTTC
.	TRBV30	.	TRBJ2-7	CAWKTSDQHYEQYF	TGTGCCTGGAAAACATCCGATCAACATTACGAGCAGTACTTC
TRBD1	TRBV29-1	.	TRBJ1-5	CSVAAGGGNQPQHF	TGCAGCGTTGCGGCAGGGGGCGGCAATCAGCCCCAGCATTTT
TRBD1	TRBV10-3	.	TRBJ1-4	CAVQGALNEKLFF	TGTGCCGTACAGGGGGCCCTTAATGAAAAACTGTTTTTT
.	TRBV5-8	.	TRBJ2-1	CASSRSRSSYNEQFF	TGTGCCAGCAGCAGAAGCCGAAGCTCCTACAATGAGCAGTTCTTC
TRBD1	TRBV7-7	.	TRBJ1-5	CASSRSGGYSNQPQHF	TGTGCCAGCAGCCGCTCAGGGGGTTATAGCAATCAGCCCCAGCATTTT
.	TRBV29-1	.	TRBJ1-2	CSALRYPQGNYGYTF	TGCAGCGCCCTTAGGTACCCCCAGGGTAACTATGGCTACACCTTC
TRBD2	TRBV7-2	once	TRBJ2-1	CASSPGGGIYNEQFF	TGTGCCAGCAGCCCGGGCGGGGGGATCTACAATGAGCAGTTCTTC
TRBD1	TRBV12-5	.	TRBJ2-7	CASGTDRGEQYF	TGTGCTAGTGGCACCGACAGGGGCGAGCAGTACTTC
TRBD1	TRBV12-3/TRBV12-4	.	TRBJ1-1	CASNRDREGEAFF	TGTGCCAGCAATCGGGACAGGGAGGGTGAAGCTTTCTTT
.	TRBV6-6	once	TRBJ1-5	CASSQQGQQPQHF	TGTGCCAGCAGTCAACAGGGTCAACAGCCCCAGCATTTT
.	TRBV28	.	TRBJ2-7	CASRQSEAGTQRLEQYF	TGTGCCAGCAGGCAATCTGAGGCCGGGACACAAAGGCTCGAGCAGTACTTC
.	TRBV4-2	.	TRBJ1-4	CASSQGGSGEKLFF	TGTGCCAGCAGCCAAGGGGGGTCTGGTGAAAAACTGTTTTTT
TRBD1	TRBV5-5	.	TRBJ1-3	CASSRTGQGLGNLGNTIYF	TGTGCCAGCAGTAGGACGGGACAGGGACTAGGAAATTTGGGAAACACCATATATTTT
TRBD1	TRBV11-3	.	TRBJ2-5	CASSSGQGRQETQYF	TGTGCCAGCAGCTCGGGACAGGGGCGCCAGGAGACCCAGTACTTC
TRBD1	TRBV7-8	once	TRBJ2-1	CASSRDRAAYNEQFF	TGTGCCAGCAGCCGAGACAGGGCAGCCTACAATGAGCAGTTCTTC
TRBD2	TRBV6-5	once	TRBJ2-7	CASSYFGGGSYEQYF	TGTGCCAGCAGTTACTTCGGGGGAGGGTCCTACGAGCAGTACTTC
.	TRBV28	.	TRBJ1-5	CASSLRDSLNQPQHF	TGTGCCAGCAGTTTAAGGGACTCCCTCAATCAGCCCCAGCATTTT
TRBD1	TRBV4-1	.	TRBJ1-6	CASSQSLDRGLSPLHF	TGCGCCAGCAGCCAATCACTTGACAGGGGGCTTTCACCCCTCCACTTT
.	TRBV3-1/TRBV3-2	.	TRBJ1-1	CASSPLGTEAFF	TGTGCCAGCAGTCCCCTGGGAACTGAAGCTTTCTTT
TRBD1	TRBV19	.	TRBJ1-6	CASAGQYNSPLHF	TGTGCCAGCGCGGGACAGTATAATTCACCCCTCCACTTT
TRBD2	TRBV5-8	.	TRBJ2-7	CASSLGVSGGPYYEQYF	TGTGCCAGCAGCTTGGGAGTCAGCGGGGGGCCGTACTACGAGCAGTACTTC
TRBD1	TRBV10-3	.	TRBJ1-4	CAISDRQGAPNEKLFF	TGTGCCATCAGTGATCGACAGGGAGCTCCTAATGAAAAACTGTTTTTT
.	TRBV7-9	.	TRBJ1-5	CASSFAGGGQPQHF	TGTGCCAGCAGCTTCGCGGGGGGAGGCCAGCCCCAGCATTTT
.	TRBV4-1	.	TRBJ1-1	CASSQVGGFSVGTEAFF	TGCGCCAGCAGCCAGGTCGGGGGGTTCAGTGTGGGCACTGAAGCTTTCTTT
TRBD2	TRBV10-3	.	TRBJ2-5	CAISEMQGGETQYF	TGTGCCATCAGTGAGATGCAGGGAGGGGAGACCCAGTACTTC
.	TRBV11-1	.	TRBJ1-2	CASSPGRSYGYTF	TGTGCCAGCAGCCCGGGACGGTCCTATGGCTACACCTTC
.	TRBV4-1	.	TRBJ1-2	CASSHPQPTYGYTF	TGCGCCAGCAGCCACCCGCAGCCCACTTATGGCTACACCTTC
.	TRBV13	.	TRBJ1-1	CASSSRGGRTEAFF	TGTGCCAGCAGCTCCCGGGGGGGACGGACTGAAGCTTTCTTT
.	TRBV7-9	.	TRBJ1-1	CASSFRTANTEAFF	TGTGCCAGCAGCTTTAGGACAGCCAACACTGAAGCTTTCTTT
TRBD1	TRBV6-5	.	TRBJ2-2	CASSYRGTGNTGELFF	TGTGCCAGCAGTTACCGGGGGACAGGGAACACCGGGGAGCTGTTTTTT
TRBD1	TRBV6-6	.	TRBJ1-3	CASIPTGARNTIYF	TGTGCCAGCATTCCTACAGGGGCGAGAAACACCATATATTTT
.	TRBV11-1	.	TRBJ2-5	CASSLRAGETQYF	TGTGCCAGCAGCTTAAGGGCTGGCGAGACCCAGTACTTC